Listed here is a single T cell receptor beta chain. This sample was taken from a study of blood T cell repertoires in COVID-19. In the study overall: Sites across the United States, Italy and Spain contributed samples from acute and convalescent COVID-19. PBMCs, B-cell-depleted T cells, or T cells were the source of the cDNA or gDNA that made up the material.

Authors' methods: Amplification of reference gene primers was used by the study to estimate nucleated cell counts. The assay was immunoSEQ multiplex PCR, and TCRdb's table has in-frame clones only and misses some. From that table come the V and J calls and clone size; the DNA was used to work out D and trimming. The data contain 260,000 or so clones, over 70% of them singletons. Between the trimmed V and J ends, which lost 5 bases and 2 bases, there was a span of 4 bases. This CDR3 has 11 residues. The TCR comes from a man of 80 years or more with acute or convalescent COVID-19. The V and J genes are TRBV12-3 or TRBV12-4 and TRBJ2-7, with no clear D. Material for sequencing was peripheral blood. CDR3 sequence (DNA): TGTGCCAGCAGTGCAGCCTACGAGCAGTACTTC. It specifies CASSAAYEQYF.